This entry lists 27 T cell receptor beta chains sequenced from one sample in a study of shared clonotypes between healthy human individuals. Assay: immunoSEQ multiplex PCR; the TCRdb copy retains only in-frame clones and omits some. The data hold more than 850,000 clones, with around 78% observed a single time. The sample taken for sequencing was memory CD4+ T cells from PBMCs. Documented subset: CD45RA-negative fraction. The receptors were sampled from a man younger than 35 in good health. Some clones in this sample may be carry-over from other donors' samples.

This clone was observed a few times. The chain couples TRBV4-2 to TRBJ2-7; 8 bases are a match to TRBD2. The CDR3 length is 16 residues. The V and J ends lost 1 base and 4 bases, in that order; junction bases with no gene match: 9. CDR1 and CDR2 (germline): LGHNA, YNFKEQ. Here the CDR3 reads CASSQGRAGVGYEQYF. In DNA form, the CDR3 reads TGTGCCAGCAGCCAAGGGAGAGCGGGAGTGGGTTACGAGCAGTACTTC.

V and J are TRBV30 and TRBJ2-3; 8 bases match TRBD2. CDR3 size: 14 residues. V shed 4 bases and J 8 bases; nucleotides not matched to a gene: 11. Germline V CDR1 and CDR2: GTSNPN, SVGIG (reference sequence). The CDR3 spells CAWTRGGLRGTQYF. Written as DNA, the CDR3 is TGTGCCTGGACCCGCGGGGGGTTGAGGGGTACGCAGTATTTT.

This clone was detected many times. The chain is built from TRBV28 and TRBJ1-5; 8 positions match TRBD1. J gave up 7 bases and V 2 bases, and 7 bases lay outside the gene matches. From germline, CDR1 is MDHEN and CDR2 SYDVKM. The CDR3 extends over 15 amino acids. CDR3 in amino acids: CASSLPGQGGQPQHF. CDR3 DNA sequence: TGTGCCAGCAGTTTACCTGGACAGGGTGGACAGCCCCAGCATTTT.

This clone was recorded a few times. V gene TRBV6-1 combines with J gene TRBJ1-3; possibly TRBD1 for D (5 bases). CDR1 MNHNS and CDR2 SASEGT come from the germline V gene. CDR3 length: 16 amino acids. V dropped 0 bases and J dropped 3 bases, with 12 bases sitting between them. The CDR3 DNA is TGTGCCAGCAGTGAAGCGCTTCGGGGGGGTGGAAACACCATATATTTT. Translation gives CASSEALRGGGNTIYF.

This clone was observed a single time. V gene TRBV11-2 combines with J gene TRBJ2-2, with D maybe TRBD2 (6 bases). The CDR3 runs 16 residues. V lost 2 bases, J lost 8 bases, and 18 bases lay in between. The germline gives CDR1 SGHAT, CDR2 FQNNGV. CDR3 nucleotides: TGTGCCAGCAGCTTATCTGGCGGGATGTGGGGAGGGGAGCTGTTTTTT. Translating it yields CASSLSGGMWGGELFF. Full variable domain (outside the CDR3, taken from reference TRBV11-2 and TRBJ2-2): EAGVAQSPRYKIIEKRQSVAFWCNPISGHATLYWYQQILGQGPKLLIQFQNNGVVDDSQLPKDRFSAERLKGVDSTLKIQPAKLEDSAVYLCASSLSGGMWGGELFFGEGSRLTVL.

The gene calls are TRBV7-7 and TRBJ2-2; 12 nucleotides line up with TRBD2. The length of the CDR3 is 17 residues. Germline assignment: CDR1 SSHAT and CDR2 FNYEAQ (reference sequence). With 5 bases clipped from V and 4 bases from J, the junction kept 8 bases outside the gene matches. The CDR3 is CASSPRTSGIGTGELFF. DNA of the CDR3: TGTGCCAGCAGCCCCAGGACTAGCGGGATCGGCACCGGGGAGCTGTTTTTT.

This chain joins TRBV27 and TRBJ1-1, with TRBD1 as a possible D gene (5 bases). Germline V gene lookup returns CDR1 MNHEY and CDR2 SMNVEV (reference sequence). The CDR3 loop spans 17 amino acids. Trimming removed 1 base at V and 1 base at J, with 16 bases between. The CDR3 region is CASSLLGFMTENTEAFF. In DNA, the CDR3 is TGTGCCAGCAGTTTATTGGGTTTTATGACAGAGAACACTGAAGCTTTCTTT.

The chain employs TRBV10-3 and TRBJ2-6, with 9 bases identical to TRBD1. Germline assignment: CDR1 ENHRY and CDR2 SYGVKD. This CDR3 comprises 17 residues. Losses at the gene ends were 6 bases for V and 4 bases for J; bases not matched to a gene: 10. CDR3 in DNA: TGTGCCATCAGAGATACCGGGACAGGGTCGGGGGCCAACGTCCTGACTTTC. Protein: CAIRDTGTGSGANVLTF.

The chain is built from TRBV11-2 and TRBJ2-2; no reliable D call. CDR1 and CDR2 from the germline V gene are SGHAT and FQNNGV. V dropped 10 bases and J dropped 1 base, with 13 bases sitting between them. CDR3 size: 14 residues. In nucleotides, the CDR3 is TGTGCCATCAACACTGCCGTGAACACCGGGGAGCTGTTTTTT. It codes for CAINTAVNTGELFF. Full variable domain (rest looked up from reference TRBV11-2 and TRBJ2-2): EAGVAQSPRYKIIEKRQSVAFWCNPISGHATLYWYQQILGQGPKLLIQFQNNGVVDDSQLPKDRFSAERLKGVDSTLKIQPAKLEDSAVYLCAINTAVNTGELFFGEGSRLTVL.

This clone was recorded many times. CDR3 amino acids: CAWSISSYEQYF. The CDR3 nucleotides are TGTGCCTGGAGCATAAGCTCCTACGAGCAGTACTTC. J is TRBJ2-7 and V is TRBV30; D is undetermined. CDR1 GTSNPN and CDR2 SVGIG come from the germline V gene (reference sequence). With 3 bases removed from V and 0 bases from J, the gap between germline ends came to 6 bases. The CDR3 is made up of 12 amino acids.

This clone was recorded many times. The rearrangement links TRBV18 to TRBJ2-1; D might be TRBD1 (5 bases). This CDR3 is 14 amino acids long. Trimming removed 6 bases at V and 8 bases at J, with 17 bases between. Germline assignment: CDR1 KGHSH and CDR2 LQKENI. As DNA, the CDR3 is TGTGCCAGCTCGCAAAACCAGGGTGGCGATGAGCAGTTCTTC. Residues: CASSQNQGGDEQFF.

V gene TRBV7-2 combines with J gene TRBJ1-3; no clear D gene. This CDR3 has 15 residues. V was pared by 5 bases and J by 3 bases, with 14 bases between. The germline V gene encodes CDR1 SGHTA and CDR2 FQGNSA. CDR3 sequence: CASSPTVPFGNTIYF. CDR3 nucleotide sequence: TGTGCCAGCAGCCCCACAGTCCCGTTTGGAAACACCATATATTTT.

The CDR3 sequence is CASSPYGQDTQYF. CDR3 DNA sequence: TGTGCCAGCAGCCCTTACGGCCAGGATACGCAGTATTTT. V and J are TRBV7-3 and TRBJ2-3; no clear D gene. Germline CDR1 SGHTA, CDR2 FQGTGA. Trimming left V 5 bases short and J 6 bases short, with 12 bases between. CDR3 size: 13 residues.

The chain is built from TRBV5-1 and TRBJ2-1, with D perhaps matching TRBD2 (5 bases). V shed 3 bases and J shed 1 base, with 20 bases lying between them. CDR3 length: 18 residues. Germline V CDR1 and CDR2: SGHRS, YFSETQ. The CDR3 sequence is CASSYNGLLALSYNEQFF. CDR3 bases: TGCGCCAGCAGCTATAACGGACTCCTCGCTCTTTCCTACAATGAGCAGTTCTTC.

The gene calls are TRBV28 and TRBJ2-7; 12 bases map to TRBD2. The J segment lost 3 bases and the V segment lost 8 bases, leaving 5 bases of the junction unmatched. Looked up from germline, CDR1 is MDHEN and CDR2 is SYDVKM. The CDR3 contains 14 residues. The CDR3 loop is CASGTTSGSYEQYF. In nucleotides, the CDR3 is TGTGCCAGCGGGACGACTAGCGGGAGCTACGAGCAGTACTTC.

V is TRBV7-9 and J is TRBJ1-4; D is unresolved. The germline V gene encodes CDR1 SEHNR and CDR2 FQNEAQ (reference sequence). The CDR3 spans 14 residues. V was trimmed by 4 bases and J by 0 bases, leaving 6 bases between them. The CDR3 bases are TGTGCCAGCAGCTACACCCCAACTAATGAAAAACTGTTTTTT. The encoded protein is CASSYTPTNEKLFF.

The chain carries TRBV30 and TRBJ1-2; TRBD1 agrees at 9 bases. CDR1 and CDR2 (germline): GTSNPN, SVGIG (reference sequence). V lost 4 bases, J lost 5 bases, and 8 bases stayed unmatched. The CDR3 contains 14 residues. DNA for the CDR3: TGTGCCTGGACAGGACAGGGGCAATTGTATGGCTACACCTTC. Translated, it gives CAWTGQGQLYGYTF. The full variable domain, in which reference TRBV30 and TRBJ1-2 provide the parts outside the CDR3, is SQTIHQWPATLVQPVGSPLSLECTVEGTSNPNLYWYRQAAGRGLQLLFYSVGIGQISSEVPQNLSASRPQDRQFILSSKKLLLSDSGFYLCAWTGQGQLYGYTFGSGTRLTVV.

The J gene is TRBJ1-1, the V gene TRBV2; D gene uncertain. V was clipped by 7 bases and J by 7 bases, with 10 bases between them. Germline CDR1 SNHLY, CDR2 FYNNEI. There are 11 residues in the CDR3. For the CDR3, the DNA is TGTGCCAGCAAGGTCGAAGGTGAAGCTTTCTTT. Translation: CASKVEGEAFF. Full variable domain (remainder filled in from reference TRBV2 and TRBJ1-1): EPEVTQTPSHQVTQMGQEVILRCVPISNHLYFYWYRQILGQKVEFLVSFYNNEISEKSEIFDDQFSVERPDGSNFTLKIRSTKLEDSAMYFCASKVEGEAFFGQGTRLTVV.

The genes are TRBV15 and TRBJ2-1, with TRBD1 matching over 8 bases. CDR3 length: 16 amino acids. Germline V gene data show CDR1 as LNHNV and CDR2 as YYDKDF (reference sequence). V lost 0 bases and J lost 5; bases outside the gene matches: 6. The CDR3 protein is CATSRDVTGGNNEQFF. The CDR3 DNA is TGTGCCACCAGCAGAGATGTTACAGGGGGTAACAATGAGCAGTTCTTC.

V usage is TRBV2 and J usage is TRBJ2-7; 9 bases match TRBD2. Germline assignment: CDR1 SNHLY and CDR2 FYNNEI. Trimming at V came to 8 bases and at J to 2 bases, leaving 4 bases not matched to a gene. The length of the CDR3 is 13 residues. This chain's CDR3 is CASLLAGTYEQYF. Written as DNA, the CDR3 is TGTGCCAGCCTCCTAGCGGGAACCTACGAGCAGTACTTC.

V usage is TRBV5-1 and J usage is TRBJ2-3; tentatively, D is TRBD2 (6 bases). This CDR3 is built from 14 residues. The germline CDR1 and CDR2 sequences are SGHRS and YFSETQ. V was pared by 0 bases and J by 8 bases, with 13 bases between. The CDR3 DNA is TGCGCCAGCAGCTTGGGTTCACCCGGGGGTACGCAGTATTTT. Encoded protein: CASSLGSPGGTQYF.

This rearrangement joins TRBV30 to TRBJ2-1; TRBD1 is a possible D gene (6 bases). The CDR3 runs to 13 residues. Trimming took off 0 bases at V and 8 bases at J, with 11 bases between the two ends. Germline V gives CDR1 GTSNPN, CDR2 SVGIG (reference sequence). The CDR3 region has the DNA TGTGCCTGGAGTGTAAACAGGGACGATGAGCAGTTCTTC. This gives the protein CAWSVNRDDEQFF.

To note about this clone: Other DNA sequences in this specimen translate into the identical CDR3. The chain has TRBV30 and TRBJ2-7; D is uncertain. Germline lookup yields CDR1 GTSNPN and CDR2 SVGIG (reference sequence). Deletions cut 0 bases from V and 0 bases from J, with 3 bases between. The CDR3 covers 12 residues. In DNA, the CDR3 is TGTGCCTGGAGTGTCAGCTCCTACGAGCAGTACTTC. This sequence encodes CAWSVSSYEQYF.

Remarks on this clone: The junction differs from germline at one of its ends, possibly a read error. The CDR3 DNA reads as TGTGCCAGCAGCCCAGTAGCGGGTAAAGAGGCCCAGTACTTC. Its translation: CASSPVAGKEAQYF. This chain joins TRBV7-2 and TRBJ2-5; 7 bases are a match to TRBD2. There are 14 residues in the CDR3. CDR1 SGHTA and CDR2 FQGNSA come from the germline V gene.

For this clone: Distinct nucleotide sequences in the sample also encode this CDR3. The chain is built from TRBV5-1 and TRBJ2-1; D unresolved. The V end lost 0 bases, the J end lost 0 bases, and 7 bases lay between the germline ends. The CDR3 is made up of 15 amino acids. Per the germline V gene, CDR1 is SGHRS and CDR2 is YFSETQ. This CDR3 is CASSLESPSYNEQFF. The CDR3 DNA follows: TGCGCCAGCAGCTTGGAATCTCCCTCCTACAATGAGCAGTTCTTC. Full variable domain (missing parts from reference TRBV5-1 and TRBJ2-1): KAGVTQTPRYLIKTRGQQVTLSCSPISGHRSVSWYQQTPGQGLQFLFEYFSETQRNKGNFPGRFSGRQFSNSRSEMNVSTLELGDSALYLCASSLESPSYNEQFFGPGTRLTVL.

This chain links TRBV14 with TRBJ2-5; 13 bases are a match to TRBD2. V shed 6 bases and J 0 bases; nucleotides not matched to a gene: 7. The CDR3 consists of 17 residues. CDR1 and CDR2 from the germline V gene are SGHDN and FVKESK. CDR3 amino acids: CASRPGLAGSNQETQYF. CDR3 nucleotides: TGTGCCAGCAGACCGGGACTAGCGGGAAGTAACCAAGAGACCCAGTACTTC.

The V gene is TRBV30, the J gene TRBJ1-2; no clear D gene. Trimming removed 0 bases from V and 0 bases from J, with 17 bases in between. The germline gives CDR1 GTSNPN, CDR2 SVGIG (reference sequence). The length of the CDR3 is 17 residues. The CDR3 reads CAWSVLVSLGANYGYTF. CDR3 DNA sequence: TGTGCCTGGAGTGTACTGGTCAGCTTAGGAGCTAACTATGGCTACACCTTC.